The source of this T cell receptor beta chain is a study of T cell responses to AZD1222 COVID-19 vaccine. The V gene's germline CDR1 is MGHRA and CDR2 YSYEKL. This CDR3 spans 17 amino acids. V was shortened by 4 bases and J by 2 bases, with 18 bases between the two germline ends. Note on this clone: Its antigen is currently unknown.

The assay was immunoSEQ multiplex PCR, and TCRdb's table has in-frame clones only and misses some. The sample consists of 110,000 to 150,000 clones, around 89% of them appearing once. Overall study results and limits: Only six or seven AZD1222 recipients were seropositive at baseline. The donor group comprised mostly white British people and more females; the analysis possibly underestimated clonal diversity. Spike-specific TCR breadth and depth grew following two AZD1222 doses. Across the whole spike, CD4 TCRs peaked at regions 160-218 and 743-854.

The sample consisted of peripheral blood, taken on day 0 of AZD1222 vaccination. This rearrangement joins TRBV4-1 to TRBJ1-3; the D gene is possibly TRBD1 (6 bases). This TCR derives from an adult in good health. DNA of the CDR3: TGCGCCAGCAGCCTAAGGGGGTTATTTGGGACTGGAAACACCATATATTTT. Amino acid sequence: CASSLRGLFGTGNTIYF.